This TCR beta chain was recorded in a study of cytomegalovirus exposure and HLA in healthy donors. With respect to this clone: What it recognizes is unknown.

The primer mix had 60 Vbeta and 13 Jbeta primers. Clones were sequenced by immunoSEQ multiplex PCR, and TCRdb holds only the in-frame ones, with some missing. Among roughly 140,000 clones listed, around 84% were seen once. Germline trimming cut 2 bases from V and 4 bases from J; bases unmatched to any gene: 6. CDR3 length equals 15 residues. Germline lookup yields CDR1 LNHDA and CDR2 SQIVND (reference sequence). Study-level results: Several of the most significant clusters appeared linked to common viral pathogens, based on a later analysis. Both high specificity and high sensitivity reportedly marked the classifier's diagnosis of cytomegalovirus status.

The clonotype comes from a boy between 2 and 10 years old in good health and CMV-seronegative. The chain has TRBV19 and TRBJ1-1; 8 nucleotides match TRBD1. Sequencing used PBMCs. Written as DNA, the CDR3 is TGTGCCAGTAGTATAACTGGACAGGGAGCCACTGAAGCTTTCTTT. Translation: CASSITGQGATEAFF.